This T cell receptor (beta chain) stems from a study of cytomegalovirus exposure and HLA in healthy donors. A word on this clone: Its antigen is still unknown.

Vbeta (60) and Jbeta (13) primers were used in the PCR. The method was immunoSEQ multiplex PCR; TCRdb's version includes in-frame clones alone and lacks a portion of them. This table holds around 190,000 clones, approximately 86% found once. The CDR3 is made up of 15 amino acids. V was pared by 5 bases and J by 3 bases, with 9 bases of the junction left unmatched. The germline gives CDR1 MNHNS, CDR2 SASEGT. Overall study results and limits: As confirmed in vitro, a few CMV-associated chains were specific for CMV antigens.

The rearrangement joins TRBV6-1 to TRBJ1-2; TRBD1 matches at 7 bases. The receptor was derived from a woman between 25 and 40 years old in good health and CMV-seronegative. Sequenced material: PBMCs. Written as DNA, the CDR3 is TGTGCCAGCAGTCAAAGTTGGGACAGCTACTATGGCTACACCTTC. Translated: CASSQSWDSYYGYTF.